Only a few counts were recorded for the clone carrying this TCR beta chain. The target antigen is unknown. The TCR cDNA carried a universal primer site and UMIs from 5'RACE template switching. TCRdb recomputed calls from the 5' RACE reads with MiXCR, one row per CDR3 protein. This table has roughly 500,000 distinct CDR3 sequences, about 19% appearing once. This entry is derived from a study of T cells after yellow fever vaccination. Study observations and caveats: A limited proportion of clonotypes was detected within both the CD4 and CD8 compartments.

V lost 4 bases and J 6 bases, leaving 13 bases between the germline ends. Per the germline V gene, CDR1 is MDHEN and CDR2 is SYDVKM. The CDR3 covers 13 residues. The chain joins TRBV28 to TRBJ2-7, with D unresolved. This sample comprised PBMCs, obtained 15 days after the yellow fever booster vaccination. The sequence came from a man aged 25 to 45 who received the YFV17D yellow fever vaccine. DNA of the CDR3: TGTGCCAGCAGTTCAAGACTCTCGGGCGAGCAGTACTTC. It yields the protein CASSSRLSGEQYF.